The 30 T cell receptor beta chains reported below all come from one sample, sequenced in a study of T cell repertoires in cytomegalovirus infection. One entry per CDR3 protein results from TCRdb running MiXCR on the reads. This table has hundreds of thousands of distinct CDR3 sequences, roughly 33% appearing once. These TCRs' antigens remain unknown. The source material was cultured PBMCs, sampled from culture after CMV antigen stimulation. The origin of the receptors is a human donor in good health (CMV status not recorded). Some clones in this sample may be carry-over from other donors' samples.

The rearrangement links TRBV28 to TRBJ1-3; D call uncertain. Trimming took off 6 bases at V and 4 bases at J, with 19 bases between the two ends. In germline, CDR1 is MDHEN, CDR2 SYDVKM. This CDR3 is built from 16 residues. The CDR3 region has the DNA TGTGCCAGCAGCCCAGCGGGAGGAGTCAGCGGAAACACCATATATTTT. Protein product: CASSPAGGVSGNTIYF.

This clonotype was observed a few times. The chain joins TRBV6-9 to TRBJ2-2, with 9 bases that match TRBD1. Per germline, CDR1 MNHGY and CDR2 SVAAGI. The CDR3 runs 17 residues. The V and J ends lost 5 bases and 8 bases, in that order; junction bases with no gene match: 15. CDR3 sequence: CASSTLPGQGPPGELFF. The CDR3 DNA is TGTGCCAGCAGTACCCTTCCGGGACAGGGCCCGCCGGGGGAGCTGTTTTTT.

V gene TRBV19 combines with J gene TRBJ2-1; TRBD2 matches at 9 bases. The trim removed 6 bases at V and 0 bases at J, leaving 3 bases unmatched. CDR1 is LNHDA and CDR2 is SQIVND in the germline V gene (reference sequence). The CDR3 is made up of 15 amino acids. CDR3 sequence reads: CASRYSGSSYNEQFF. In DNA, the CDR3 is TGTGCCAGTAGGTATAGCGGGAGCTCCTACAATGAGCAGTTCTTC.

The chain recombines TRBV29-1 with TRBJ1-3; D call uncertain. This CDR3 comprises 12 residues. CDR1 SQVTM and CDR2 ANQGSEA come from the germline V gene. Between the trimmed V and J ends, which lost 3 bases and 0 bases, there was a span of 3 bases. The CDR3 sequence: CSVEGSGNTIYF. The CDR3 DNA follows: TGCAGCGTTGAGGGCTCTGGAAACACCATATATTTT.

There are a few counts of this clonotype. DNA of the CDR3: TGTGCCATCAGTGAGTCTTATCCGGGGAATGAAAAACTGTTTTTT. It specifies CAISESYPGNEKLFF. This sequence joins TRBV10-3 and TRBJ1-4; unclear D gene. The germline V and J ends were trimmed by 0 bases and 5 bases, with 10 bases remaining between them. This CDR3 has 15 residues. Germline values: CDR1 ENHRY, CDR2 SYGVKD.

This chain uses TRBV7-2 with TRBJ2-7; 8 bases map to TRBD2. The germline V gene encodes CDR1 SGHTA and CDR2 FQGNSA. J was trimmed by 2 bases and V by 3 bases; bases with no gene match: 3. The CDR3 is 14 residues long. CDR3 sequence: CASSLQAGAYEQYF. The CDR3 DNA is TGTGCCAGCAGCTTGCAAGCGGGGGCCTACGAGCAGTACTTC.

The rearrangement joins TRBV7-9 to TRBJ2-7; D unresolved. Germline CDR1 SEHNR, CDR2 FQNEAQ (reference sequence). V shed 5 bases and J shed 7 bases, with 9 bases lying between them. This CDR3 contains 11 residues. The CDR3 region is CASSLATEQYF. The CDR3, as DNA: TGTGCCAGCAGCCTCGCTACAGAGCAGTACTTC.

The CDR3 nucleotides read TGTGCCAGTAGTTATCTTGGCAGTGAAGCTTTCTTT. This codes for CASSYLGSEAFF. V gene TRBV19 combines with J gene TRBJ1-1, with unresolved D. This CDR3 has 12 residues. Germline V gene sequence: CDR1 LNHDA, CDR2 SQIVND (reference sequence). Trimming took 5 bases from V and 7 from J, leaving 11 bases between them.

This sequence joins TRBV27 and TRBJ2-7; D not resolved. The ends were cut back, 6 bases at V and 1 base at J, with 10 bases in the middle. CDR3 length: 13 amino acids. Germline values: CDR1 MNHEY, CDR2 SMNVEV (reference sequence). The CDR3 loop reads CASSKAYSYEQYF. CDR3 bases: TGTGCCAGCAGCAAGGCCTATTCCTACGAGCAGTACTTC.

This chain links TRBV20-1 with TRBJ1-1; TRBD1 matches at 9 bases. The CDR3 runs 16 residues. The germline gives CDR1 DFQATT, CDR2 SNEGSKA (reference sequence). The ends lost 2 bases at V and 5 bases at J; junction bases unmatched: 12. CDR3 sequence: CSARHHAQGAETEAFF. The CDR3 bases are TGCAGTGCTAGACATCATGCACAGGGGGCAGAAACTGAAGCTTTCTTT.

The gene calls are TRBV7-8 and TRBJ1-1, with D perhaps matching TRBD1 (6 bases). Germline CDR1 is SGHVS and CDR2 is FQNEAQ. V lost 1 base and J 5 bases, leaving 11 bases between the germline ends. This CDR3 contains 14 residues. The CDR3 is CASSLVRGRTEAFF. CDR3 bases: TGTGCCAGCAGCTTAGTCAGGGGCCGTACTGAAGCTTTCTTT.

This chain links TRBV29-1 with TRBJ2-1; TRBD1 matches 7 bases. This CDR3 contains 16 residues. CDR1 and CDR2 from the germline V gene are SQVTM and ANQGSEA. Unmatched junction bases numbered 5, after V lost 0 bases and J lost 0 bases. The CDR3 reads CSVEEVTGFSYNEQFF. CDR3 coding DNA: TGCAGCGTTGAAGAAGTGACAGGGTTCTCCTACAATGAGCAGTTCTTC.

The chain employs TRBV10-3 and TRBJ2-5; TRBD2 matches at 8 bases. Germline-derived CDR1 and CDR2 are ENHRY and SYGVKD. With V trimmed by 2 bases and J by 5 bases, 4 bases remained unmatched. CDR3 length: 14 amino acids. The CDR3 spells CAISEREGLETQYF. The DNA for the CDR3 is TGTGCCATCAGTGAGCGGGAGGGCCTGGAGACCCAGTACTTC.

CDR3 amino acids: CASSSQWTERETQYF. The CDR3 nucleotides are TGTGCCAGCAGTTCACAGTGGACGGAACGGGAGACCCAGTACTTC. The chain employs TRBV6-2 or TRBV6-3 and TRBJ2-5, with unresolved D. The V end lost 4 bases, the J end lost 5 bases, and 17 bases lay between the germline ends. CDR1 and CDR2 (germline): MNHEY, SVGEGT. This CDR3 is built from 15 residues.

This clonotype was detected only a few times. The gene calls are TRBV5-6 and TRBJ2-3; 11 bases are a match to TRBD2. CDR1 and CDR2 from the germline V gene are SGHDT and YYEEEE. The ends lost 3 bases at V and 2 bases at J; junction bases unmatched: 14. This CDR3 is 19 amino acids long. The CDR3 here is CASSSGLAGYRGATDTQYF. CDR3 coding DNA: TGTGCCAGCAGCTCCGGACTAGCGGGTTACCGGGGCGCCACAGATACGCAGTATTTT.

CDR3 DNA sequence: TGTGCCAGCAGCTTTGGACAGTTTGAAGCTTTCTTT. Its protein is CASSFGQFEAFF. The chain recombines TRBV11-2 with TRBJ1-1, with D tentatively TRBD1 (6 bases). Germline CDR1 reads SGHAT; CDR2 reads FQNNGV. Trimming took 3 bases from V and 7 from J, leaving 9 bases between them. The CDR3 contains 12 residues.

V usage is TRBV12-3 or TRBV12-4 and J usage is TRBJ1-6; the D gene is possibly TRBD1 (6 bases). Trimming pared 5 bases from V and 9 bases from J, leaving 17 bases between. CDR3 length: 15 amino acids. In nucleotides, the CDR3 is TGTGCCAGCAGTCTTCGGACCATACAGGGTTCACCCCTCCACTTT. Translation gives CASSLRTIQGSPLHF.

This clonotype came up a few times. The CDR3 DNA sequence: TGTGCCAGCAGCTCTGTGGGGGTTCGGGACCCGTTCTTC. Translated: CASSSVGVRDPFF. This chain joins TRBV5-4 and TRBJ2-1; D may be TRBD1 or TRBD2 (5 bases each). Germline V CDR1 and CDR2: SGHNT, YYREEE (reference sequence). This CDR3 spans 13 amino acids. V gave up 3 bases and J gave up 15 bases, with 19 bases separating them.

A few counts support this clonotype. The rearrangement links TRBV7-7 to TRBJ2-3; D possibly corresponds to TRBD2 (6 bases). The CDR3 totals 15 residues. From germline, CDR1 is SSHAT and CDR2 FNYEAQ (reference sequence). V was clipped by 2 bases and J by 3 bases, with 12 bases between them. The CDR3, as DNA: TGTGCCAGCAGCTTATGGGTAGGAGGGACAGATACGCAGTATTTT. This sequence encodes CASSLWVGGTDTQYF.

The genes are TRBV5-6 and TRBJ1-1; a weak D match, TRBD1 (6 bases). CDR3 length equals 16 residues. CDR1 and CDR2 from the germline V gene are SGHDT and YYEEEE. V dropped 2 bases and J dropped 7 bases, with 21 bases sitting between them. The CDR3 protein is CASSFSRGGVGGEAFF. The CDR3 coding sequence is TGTGCCAGCAGCTTCTCCCGAGGGGGAGTGGGTGGTGAAGCTTTCTTT.

There are a few counts of this clonotype. The rearrangement uses TRBV7-2 and TRBJ2-7; D assignment may be TRBD1 or TRBD2 (5 bases each). Per germline, CDR1 SGHTA and CDR2 FQGNSA. Trimming pared 1 base from V and 6 bases from J, leaving 13 bases between. This CDR3 has 14 amino acids. This chain's CDR3 is CASSLDRGVGEQYF. The CDR3 coding sequence is TGTGCCAGCAGCTTAGACAGAGGGGTGGGCGAGCAGTACTTC.

This clonotype was recorded at least ten times. This rearrangement joins TRBV7-2 to TRBJ2-5, with D possibly matching TRBD2 (7 bases). From germline, CDR1 is SGHTA and CDR2 FQGNSA. The CDR3 runs to 18 residues. The V end lost 1 base, the J end lost 0 bases, and 18 bases lay between the germline ends. This chain's CDR3 is CASSLEGRAGAHQETQYF. CDR3 nucleotide sequence: TGTGCCAGCAGCTTAGAGGGGAGGGCAGGGGCCCACCAAGAGACCCAGTACTTC. Combining the CDR3 with reference TRBV7-2 and TRBJ2-5 gives the whole variable domain GAGVSQSPSNKVTEKGKDVELRCDPISGHTALYWYRQSLGQGLEFLIYFQGNSAPDKSGLPSDRFSAERTGGSVSTLTIQRTQQEDSAVYLCASSLEGRAGAHQETQYFGPGTRLLVL.

This clonotype showed up just a few times. The chain has TRBV7-2 and TRBJ2-1, with D unclear. Germline CDR1 and CDR2: SGHTA and FQGNSA. CDR3 length: 16 amino acids. Trimming took 5 bases from V and 4 from J, leaving 18 bases between them. CDR3 sequence reads: CASSKGLAPEYNEQFF. The DNA of the CDR3 is TGTGCCAGCAGCAAAGGGTTGGCTCCTGAATACAATGAGCAGTTCTTC.

This CDR3 is CRARWDMNTEAFF. The DNA of the CDR3 is TGCAGGGCCCGATGGGACATGAACACTGAAGCTTTCTTT. J is TRBJ1-1 and V is TRBV20-1, with D maybe TRBD1 (6 bases). This CDR3 is built from 13 residues. Germline CDR1 and CDR2: DFQATT and SNEGSKA (reference sequence).

The chain couples TRBV12-3 or TRBV12-4 to TRBJ2-5; tentative D call: TRBD1 (5 bases). Trimming pared 4 bases from V and 4 bases from J, leaving 13 bases between. This CDR3 comprises 14 residues. The CDR3 DNA follows: TGTGCCAGCAGTTCCTCAGGGTCGGTAGAGACCCAGTACTTC. It encodes CASSSSGSVETQYF.

The CDR3: CASQQRDSGANVLTF. CDR3 bases: TGTGCCAGCCAACAAAGAGACTCTGGGGCCAACGTCCTGACTTTC. The genes are TRBV28 and TRBJ2-6; D is ambiguous. Trimming left V 8 bases short and J 0 bases short, with 11 bases between. CDR1 MDHEN and CDR2 SYDVKM come from the germline V gene. The CDR3 contains 15 residues.

The gene calls are TRBV6-6 and TRBJ1-4; no reliable D call. V was pared by 2 bases and J by 4 bases, with 11 bases between. Per the germline V gene, CDR1 is MNHNY and CDR2 is SVGAGI (reference sequence). CDR3 length: 15 amino acids. As DNA, the CDR3 is TGTGCCAGCAGTTACGGAGCTCATAGTAATGAAAAACTGTTTTTT. It yields the protein CASSYGAHSNEKLFF.

This clonotype was picked up a small number of times. This chain uses TRBV10-3 with TRBJ1-4; TRBD1 aligns across 10 bases. The germline gives CDR1 ENHRY, CDR2 SYGVKD. CDR3 length: 13 amino acids. J was trimmed by 6 bases and V by 8 bases; bases with no gene match: 3. CDR3 DNA sequence: TGTGCCATCGGCGGGACAGGGGATGAAAAACTGTTTTTT. Its protein product is CAIGGTGDEKLFF.

CDR3 in amino acids: CASRETGTGEAFF. CDR3 bases: TGTGCCAGCAGGGAGACAGGCACCGGGGAAGCTTTCTTT. The rearrangement joins TRBV6-1 to TRBJ1-1, with a possible D match to TRBD1 (6 bases). Germline assignment: CDR1 MNHNS and CDR2 SASEGT. V was shortened by 6 bases and J by 8 bases, with 16 bases between the two germline ends. CDR3 length: 13 amino acids.

The chain joins TRBV24-1 to TRBJ1-5, with 9 bases fitting TRBD1. The V gene's germline CDR1 is KGHDR and CDR2 SFDVKD. CDR3 length: 16 residues. The J segment lost 4 bases and the V segment lost 7 bases, leaving 10 bases of the junction unmatched. CDR3 sequence (DNA): TGTGCCACCAGCTCCGCCAGGACAGGGGATAATCAGCCCCAGCATTTT. Encoded protein: CATSSARTGDNQPQHF.